This T cell receptor beta chain was captured by sequencing in a study of blood T cell repertoires in COVID-19. Study information: PBMCs, B-cell-depleted T cells, or T cells were the source of the cDNA or gDNA that made up the material.

Original processing notes: For nucleated cells, counts were estimated from reference gene primer amplification. Assay: immunoSEQ multiplex PCR; the TCRdb copy retains only in-frame clones and omits some. Clonal size and the V and J genes are those of that table, whereas D and trimming came from the DNA. The data contain roughly 250,000 clones, 65% to 85% of them singletons. This clone appeared many times. The source material was peripheral blood. This sequence originates from a woman in her 40s with active or convalescent COVID-19.

CDR3: CAWSIKLDTQYF. The CDR3 DNA reads as TGTGCCTGGAGTATCAAGCTAGATACGCAGTATTTT. The rearrangement links TRBV30 to TRBJ2-3; the D is unclear. The CDR3 is made up of 12 amino acids. In germline, CDR1 is GTSNPN, CDR2 SVGIG (reference sequence). The V end was cut by 2 bases, the J end by 5 bases, with 8 bases between.